A selection of T cell receptor beta chains follows, all from one sample in a study of graft-versus-host responses after intestinal transplantation. Using immunoSEQ multiplex PCR, the repertoire was profiled, and TCRdb retains in-frame clones only, with some absent. The data contain about 23,000 clones, roughly 90% of them seen just once; the ten biggest clones take up just under 2%. The sample consisted of PBMCs, taken 39 to 40 days after intestinal transplant. Receptors originate from a human patient who received an intestinal transplant, so some T cells may come from the graft donor. Each CDR3 is given with its conserved first and last residue. Fields, in order: J gene, D gene, clone size, V gene, CDR3 protein, CDR3 DNA. The D gene is left open where the match is weak. A row's size may be missing; if present it is once, few, many or a size class.

j_call: TRBJ2-5
d_call: TRBD2
clone_size: .
v_call: TRBV19
cdr3_aa: CASSIRGTRRETQYF
cdr3_nt: TGTGCCAGTAGTATCCGGGGGACTAGGAGAGAGACCCAGTACTTC

j_call: TRBJ1-1
d_call: .
clone_size: once
v_call: TRBV19
cdr3_aa: CASAPSGSSTEAFF
cdr3_nt: TGTGCCAGTGCCCCAAGTGGCTCGAGCACTGAAGCTTTCTTT

j_call: TRBJ2-1
d_call: TRBD2
clone_size: .
v_call: TRBV5-1
cdr3_aa: CASSPSGLAGVYNEQFF
cdr3_nt: TGCGCCAGCAGCCCGTCCGGACTAGCGGGAGTATACAATGAGCAGTTCTTC

j_call: TRBJ2-3
d_call: .
clone_size: .
v_call: TRBV7-2
cdr3_aa: CASRDGGLTDTQYF
cdr3_nt: TGTGCCAGCAGAGATGGGGGGCTTACAGATACGCAGTATTTT

j_call: TRBJ2-7
d_call: .
clone_size: .
v_call: TRBV2
cdr3_aa: CASSEVGIWYYYEQYF
cdr3_nt: TGTGCCAGCAGTGAAGTTGGGATATGGTATTACTACGAGCAGTACTTC

j_call: TRBJ1-2
d_call: .
clone_size: few
v_call: TRBV6-6
cdr3_aa: CASSYERGGGDGYTF
cdr3_nt: TGTGCCAGCAGTTACGAGCGTGGAGGGGGGGATGGCTACACCTTC

j_call: TRBJ1-6
d_call: .
clone_size: once
v_call: TRBV28
cdr3_aa: CASSSGTNNSPLHF
cdr3_nt: TGTGCCAGCAGTTCCGGGACGAATAATTCACCCCTCCACTTT

j_call: TRBJ1-1
d_call: .
clone_size: .
v_call: TRBV6-1
cdr3_aa: CASSSPTGNTEAFF
cdr3_nt: TGTGCCAGCAGTTCCCCGACGGGGAACACTGAAGCTTTCTTT

j_call: TRBJ1-1
d_call: .
clone_size: .
v_call: TRBV4-3
cdr3_aa: CASSQAQGDTEAFF
cdr3_nt: TGCGCCAGCAGCCAGGCTCAGGGAGACACTGAAGCTTTCTTT

j_call: TRBJ1-2
d_call: .
clone_size: .
v_call: TRBV9
cdr3_aa: CASSVGGRGYTF
cdr3_nt: TGTGCCAGCAGCGTAGGGGGTCGCGGCTACACCTTC

j_call: TRBJ1-2
d_call: TRBD1
clone_size: .
v_call: TRBV4-2
cdr3_aa: CASSQALGQGGIGYTF
cdr3_nt: TGTGCCAGCAGCCAGGCGCTGGGACAGGGAGGGATTGGCTACACCTTC

j_call: TRBJ2-2
d_call: .
clone_size: .
v_call: TRBV12-5
cdr3_aa: CASGLGDWPNTGELFF
cdr3_nt: TGTGCTAGTGGTTTGGGAGACTGGCCGAACACCGGGGAGCTGTTTTTT

j_call: TRBJ2-5
d_call: .
clone_size: .
v_call: TRBV27
cdr3_aa: CASSLSQRGETQYF
cdr3_nt: TGTGCCAGCAGTTTAAGTCAGAGGGGGGAGACCCAGTACTTC

j_call: TRBJ2-3
d_call: TRBD2
clone_size: .
v_call: TRBV5-1
cdr3_aa: CASSFFTREGTDTQYF
cdr3_nt: TGCGCCAGCAGCTTCTTTACGCGGGAGGGCACAGATACGCAGTATTTT

j_call: TRBJ1-6
d_call: .
clone_size: .
v_call: TRBV27
cdr3_aa: CASSLGWGSLRSPLHF
cdr3_nt: TGTGCCAGCAGTTTAGGATGGGGCTCACTGCGGTCACCCCTCCACTTT

j_call: TRBJ1-5
d_call: .
clone_size: .
v_call: TRBV28
cdr3_aa: CASRGGRQPQHF
cdr3_nt: TGTGCCAGCAGAGGGGGACGACAGCCCCAGCATTTT

j_call: TRBJ2-1
d_call: TRBD2
clone_size: .
v_call: TRBV5-5
cdr3_aa: CASSLVSRGGNEQFF
cdr3_nt: TGTGCCAGCAGCTTGGTATCTCGCGGGGGCAATGAGCAGTTCTTC

j_call: TRBJ1-2
d_call: .
clone_size: .
v_call: TRBV5-1
cdr3_aa: CASSLEGRGVGVKNGYTF
cdr3_nt: TGCGCCAGCAGCTTGGAAGGCCGTGGAGTTGGGGTAAAGAATGGCTACACCTTC

j_call: TRBJ2-7
d_call: TRBD2
clone_size: .
v_call: TRBV10-3
cdr3_aa: CASRTSGYEQYF
cdr3_nt: TGTGCCTCCCGAACTAGCGGCTACGAGCAGTACTTC

j_call: TRBJ2-5
d_call: .
clone_size: .
v_call: TRBV4-2
cdr3_aa: CASSRTATSETQYF
cdr3_nt: TGTGCCAGCAGCCGAACGGCTACTTCAGAGACCCAGTACTTC

j_call: TRBJ2-5
d_call: TRBD2
clone_size: .
v_call: TRBV6-1
cdr3_aa: CASSDTGTSEETQYF
cdr3_nt: TGTGCCAGCAGTGACACCGGGACTAGCGAGGAGACCCAGTACTTC

j_call: TRBJ2-1
d_call: TRBD2
clone_size: .
v_call: TRBV7-3
cdr3_aa: CASSLGLAGGREQFF
cdr3_nt: TGTGCCAGCAGCTTAGGGCTAGCGGGAGGGCGTGAGCAGTTCTTC

j_call: TRBJ2-3
d_call: .
clone_size: .
v_call: TRBV9
cdr3_aa: CASSPNRVGTDTQYF
cdr3_nt: TGTGCCAGCAGCCCTAATCGGGTTGGCACAGATACGCAGTATTTT

j_call: TRBJ2-7
d_call: .
clone_size: .
v_call: TRBV28
cdr3_aa: CAGRYHDRYYEQYF
cdr3_nt: TGTGCCGGCAGATACCATGACAGATACTACGAGCAGTACTTC

j_call: TRBJ1-1
d_call: .
clone_size: .
v_call: TRBV11-2
cdr3_aa: CASSLGPGNTEAFF
cdr3_nt: TGTGCCAGCAGCTTAGGGCCGGGTAACACTGAAGCTTTCTTT

j_call: TRBJ1-2
d_call: .
clone_size: .
v_call: TRBV5-6
cdr3_aa: CASSLGVQGYGYTF
cdr3_nt: TGTGCCAGCAGCTTGGGAGTCCAGGGGTATGGCTACACCTTC

j_call: TRBJ1-1
d_call: .
clone_size: .
v_call: TRBV5-4
cdr3_aa: CASSLRGTEAFF
cdr3_nt: TGTGCCAGCAGCTTGAGGGGCACTGAAGCTTTCTTT

j_call: TRBJ2-7
d_call: .
clone_size: .
v_call: TRBV7-3
cdr3_aa: CASSLGTFPYEQYF
cdr3_nt: TGTGCCAGCAGCCTCGGGACTTTCCCCTACGAGCAGTACTTC

j_call: TRBJ1-1
d_call: .
clone_size: few
v_call: TRBV6-5
cdr3_aa: CASCAALTDEAFF
cdr3_nt: TGTGCCAGCTGTGCAGCCCTGACCGATGAAGCTTTCTTT

j_call: TRBJ2-7
d_call: .
clone_size: .
v_call: TRBV30
cdr3_aa: CAWKGRVNYEQYF
cdr3_nt: TGTGCCTGGAAGGGACGGGTCAACTACGAGCAGTACTTC

j_call: TRBJ2-2
d_call: .
clone_size: .
v_call: TRBV6-1
cdr3_aa: CASSRSGELFF
cdr3_nt: TGTGCCAGCAGCCGATCCGGGGAGCTGTTTTTT

j_call: TRBJ2-1
d_call: .
clone_size: .
v_call: TRBV28
cdr3_aa: CASSLGGLKPRNEQFF
cdr3_nt: TGTGCCAGCAGTTTAGGGGGTCTAAAGCCTCGAAATGAGCAGTTCTTC

j_call: TRBJ2-1
d_call: .
clone_size: .
v_call: TRBV4-1
cdr3_aa: CASSQAIPHLYNEQFF
cdr3_nt: TGCGCCAGCAGCCAAGCAATCCCCCATCTCTACAATGAGCAGTTCTTC

j_call: TRBJ2-7
d_call: .
clone_size: .
v_call: TRBV7-9
cdr3_aa: CASSGIVMGGTYEQYF
cdr3_nt: TGTGCCAGCAGCGGGATAGTGATGGGGGGAACCTACGAGCAGTACTTC

j_call: TRBJ2-1
d_call: TRBD2
clone_size: .
v_call: TRBV6-5
cdr3_aa: CASSYASGRGNEQFF
cdr3_nt: TGTGCCAGCAGTTACGCTAGCGGGAGAGGAAATGAGCAGTTCTTC

j_call: TRBJ1-4
d_call: .
clone_size: few
v_call: TRBV21-1
cdr3_aa: CASSESPGTGLGNEKLFF
cdr3_nt: TGTGCCAGCAGCGAATCCCCAGGGACAGGGTTGGGTAATGAAAAACTGTTTTTT

j_call: TRBJ2-1
d_call: .
clone_size: .
v_call: TRBV9
cdr3_aa: CASSVGDYNEQFF
cdr3_nt: TGTGCCAGCAGCGTGGGGGACTACAATGAGCAGTTCTTC

j_call: TRBJ2-7
d_call: TRBD2
clone_size: .
v_call: TRBV5-1
cdr3_aa: CASSLRTSGSSYEQYF
cdr3_nt: TGCGCCAGCAGCTTAAGGACTAGCGGGAGCTCCTACGAGCAGTACTTC

j_call: TRBJ2-1
d_call: .
clone_size: .
v_call: TRBV28
cdr3_aa: CAIQRLVDEQFF
cdr3_nt: TGTGCCATCCAAAGACTAGTCGATGAGCAGTTCTTC

j_call: TRBJ2-1
d_call: .
clone_size: .
v_call: TRBV4-2
cdr3_aa: CASSQDGRFWGEQFF
cdr3_nt: TGTGCCAGCAGCCAAGATGGGCGCTTCTGGGGTGAGCAGTTCTTC

j_call: TRBJ2-7
d_call: TRBD2
clone_size: .
v_call: TRBV27
cdr3_aa: CASSSRTSGSTEQYF
cdr3_nt: TGTGCCAGCAGTTCGCGGACTAGCGGGAGTACCGAGCAGTACTTC

j_call: TRBJ2-1
d_call: .
clone_size: once
v_call: TRBV7-9
cdr3_aa: CASSLVRMGGEQFF
cdr3_nt: TGTGCCAGCAGCTTAGTAAGGATGGGGGGTGAGCAGTTCTTC

j_call: TRBJ2-7
d_call: .
clone_size: .
v_call: TRBV11-2
cdr3_aa: CASSYWAVFYEQYF
cdr3_nt: TGTGCCAGCAGTTACTGGGCGGTATTCTACGAGCAGTACTTC

j_call: TRBJ2-1
d_call: .
clone_size: .
v_call: TRBV6-4
cdr3_aa: CASSESNGGYEQFF
cdr3_nt: TGTGCCAGCAGTGAAAGTAACGGGGGATATGAGCAGTTCTTC

j_call: TRBJ2-7
d_call: .
clone_size: .
v_call: TRBV5-4
cdr3_aa: CASSLVLGHPNRYEQYF
cdr3_nt: TGTGCCAGCAGCTTGGTTCTGGGACACCCTAATCGGTACGAGCAGTACTTC

j_call: TRBJ1-4
d_call: .
clone_size: .
v_call: TRBV19
cdr3_aa: CASSTRATNEKLFF
cdr3_nt: TGTGCCAGTAGTACAAGGGCAACTAATGAAAAACTGTTTTTT

j_call: TRBJ1-2
d_call: TRBD1
clone_size: .
v_call: TRBV4-1
cdr3_aa: CASSQDSGQGYYGYTF
cdr3_nt: TGCGCCAGCAGCCAAGATTCGGGACAGGGGTACTATGGCTACACCTTC

j_call: TRBJ2-3
d_call: TRBD1
clone_size: .
v_call: TRBV30
cdr3_aa: CAWSQGADTQYF
cdr3_nt: TGTGCCTGGAGCCAGGGGGCTGATACGCAGTATTTT

j_call: TRBJ1-1
d_call: .
clone_size: .
v_call: TRBV15
cdr3_aa: CATSRDGGPFEAFF
cdr3_nt: TGTGCCACCAGCAGAGACGGGGGACCATTTGAAGCTTTCTTT

j_call: TRBJ2-7
d_call: .
clone_size: .
v_call: TRBV25-1
cdr3_aa: CASSRGYEQYF
cdr3_nt: TGTGCCAGCTCCCGGGGCTACGAGCAGTACTTC

j_call: TRBJ2-3
d_call: .
clone_size: .
v_call: TRBV30
cdr3_aa: CAWSVSGTDTQYF
cdr3_nt: TGTGCCTGGAGTGTATCAGGAACAGATACGCAGTATTTT

j_call: TRBJ2-1
d_call: .
clone_size: .
v_call: TRBV11-2
cdr3_aa: CASSPPGYNEQFF
cdr3_nt: TGTGCCAGCAGCCCACCCGGGTACAATGAGCAGTTCTTC

j_call: TRBJ1-1
d_call: .
clone_size: .
v_call: TRBV7-9
cdr3_aa: CASSLARGRDTEAFF
cdr3_nt: TGTGCCAGCAGCTTAGCCAGGGGCCGGGACACTGAAGCTTTCTTT